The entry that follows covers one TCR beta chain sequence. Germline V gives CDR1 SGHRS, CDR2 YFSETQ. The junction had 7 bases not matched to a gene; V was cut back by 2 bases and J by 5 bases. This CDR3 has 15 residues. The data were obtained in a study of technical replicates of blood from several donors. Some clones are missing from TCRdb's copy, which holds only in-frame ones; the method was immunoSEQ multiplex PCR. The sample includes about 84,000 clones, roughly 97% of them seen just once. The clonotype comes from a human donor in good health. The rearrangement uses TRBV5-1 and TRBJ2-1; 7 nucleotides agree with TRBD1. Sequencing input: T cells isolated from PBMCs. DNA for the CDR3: TGCGCCAGCAGCTTACCCGGGACAGCCAACAATGAGCAGTTCTTC. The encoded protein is CASSLPGTANNEQFF.